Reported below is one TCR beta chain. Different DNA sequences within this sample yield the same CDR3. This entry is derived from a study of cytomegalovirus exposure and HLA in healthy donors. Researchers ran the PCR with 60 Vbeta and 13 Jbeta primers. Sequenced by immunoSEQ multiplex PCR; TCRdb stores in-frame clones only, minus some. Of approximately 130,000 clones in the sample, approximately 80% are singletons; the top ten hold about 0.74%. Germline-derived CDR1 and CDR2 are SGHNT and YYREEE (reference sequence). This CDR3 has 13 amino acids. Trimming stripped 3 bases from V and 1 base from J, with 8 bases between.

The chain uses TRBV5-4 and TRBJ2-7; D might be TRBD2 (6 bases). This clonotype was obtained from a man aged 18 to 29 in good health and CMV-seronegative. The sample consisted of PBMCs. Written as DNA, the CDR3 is TGTGCCAGCAGCTCCGGACTATCCTACGAGCAGTACTTC. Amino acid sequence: CASSSGLSYEQYF.